The 24 T cell receptor beta chains given below trace back to one sample, sequenced in a study of cytomegalovirus exposure and HLA in healthy donors. Repertoires were generated with immunoSEQ multiplex PCR, while TCRdb's copy carries only in-frame clones and drops some. This repertoire shows about 140,000 clones, roughly four fifths found once; its top ten account for 1.4% to 1.5%. The specimen was PBMCs. These receptors were obtained from a woman in her thirties in good health and CMV-seronegative.

The V and J genes are TRBV6-5 and TRBJ2-5; unclear D gene. In germline, CDR1 is MNHEY, CDR2 SVGAGI. The germline V and J ends were trimmed by 2 bases and 1 base, with 8 bases remaining between them. This CDR3 spans 14 amino acids. The CDR3 nucleotides read TGTGCCAGCAGTTACGGGCTGGGCCAAGAGACCCAGTACTTC. Amino acid sequence: CASSYGLGQETQYF.

V usage is TRBV6-1 and J usage is TRBJ2-5; TRBD2 might be the D (5 bases). This CDR3 is 14 amino acids long. V lost 5 bases to trimming and J lost 5 bases, with 15 bases between them. Germline V gene sequence: CDR1 MNHNS, CDR2 SASEGT. This CDR3 reads CASSRTQPGETQYF. The CDR3 coding sequence is TGTGCCAGCAGTCGGACTCAGCCGGGGGAGACCCAGTACTTC.

The chain is built from TRBV7-2 and TRBJ1-6; TRBD1 might be the D (5 bases). Germline assignment: CDR1 SGHTA and CDR2 FQGNSA. The CDR3 length is 13 residues. Trimming removed 0 bases at V and 12 bases at J, with 9 bases between. The CDR3 nucleotides are TGTGCCAGCAGCTTAGCGACAGTTCTACCCCTCCACTTT. It is translated as CASSLATVLPLHF.

This rearrangement joins TRBV4-3 to TRBJ1-3, with TRBD1 identical over 8 bases. The CDR3 runs to 17 residues. The V and J ends lost 1 base and 4 bases, in that order; junction bases with no gene match: 9. Per the germline V gene, CDR1 is LGHNA and CDR2 is YSLEER. CDR3 sequence (DNA): TGCGCCAGCAGCCAAGTAACAGGGGGGACGAGAGGAAACACCATATATTTT. It encodes CASSQVTGGTRGNTIYF.

The chain has TRBV2 and TRBJ2-7; 10 bases fit TRBD1. V shed 6 bases, J shed 3 bases, and the junction held 5 bases outside the gene matches. CDR3 size: 14 residues. The germline gives CDR1 SNHLY, CDR2 FYNNEI. For the CDR3, the DNA is TGTGCCAGCAGCGCGGGACAGGGGCTCTACGAGCAGTACTTC. It is translated as CASSAGQGLYEQYF.

This rearrangement joins TRBV18 to TRBJ2-7; 8 nucleotides agree with TRBD1. This CDR3 spans 14 amino acids. CDR1 is KGHSH and CDR2 is LQKENI in the germline V gene. The V and J ends lost 3 bases and 5 bases, in that order; junction bases with no gene match: 6. As DNA, the CDR3 is TGTGCCAGCTCACCCGGGACAGGAAACAACGAGCAGTACTTC. Residues: CASSPGTGNNEQYF.

This clone was observed a single time. The chain joins TRBV9 to TRBJ1-2; D is ambiguous. CDR3 length: 11 residues. In germline, CDR1 is SGDLS, CDR2 YYNGEE. The V gene lost 4 bases and the J gene lost 8 bases, with 9 bases spanning the gap. This CDR3 reads CASSLPGGYTF. The CDR3 nucleotides are TGTGCCAGCAGCCTCCCCGGGGGCTACACCTTC.

A single count supports this clone. The chain links TRBV7-2 to TRBJ2-1; 13 bases map to TRBD2. The germline CDR1 and CDR2 sequences are SGHTA and FQGNSA. There are 18 residues in the CDR3. Unmatched junction bases numbered 7, after V lost 5 bases and J lost 0 bases. The CDR3 coding sequence is TGTGCCAGCAGCACTGGACTAGCGGGGGCAAGCTCCTACAATGAGCAGTTCTTC. Translation gives CASSTGLAGASSYNEQFF. Looking up the rest from reference TRBV7-2 and TRBJ2-1 gives the full variable domain: GAGVSQSPSNKVTEKGKDVELRCDPISGHTALYWYRQSLGQGLEFLIYFQGNSAPDKSGLPSDRFSAERTGGSVSTLTIQRTQQEDSAVYLCASSTGLAGASSYNEQFFGPGTRLTVL.

V usage is TRBV6-1 and J usage is TRBJ1-1; D call uncertain. This CDR3 spans 12 amino acids. The germline CDR1 and CDR2 sequences are MNHNS and SASEGT. V lost 1 base and J lost 9, with 9 bases in between. CDR3 region: CASSEVGLKAFF. In DNA form, the CDR3 reads TGTGCCAGCAGTGAAGTCGGACTGAAAGCTTTCTTT.

The chain recombines TRBV5-1 with TRBJ1-2; 10 nucleotides line up with TRBD1. Germline CDR1 SGHRS, CDR2 YFSETQ. The CDR3 totals 18 residues. V shed 0 bases, J shed 2 bases, and the junction held 10 bases outside the gene matches. CDR3 region: CASSLASPDRGGNYGYTF. As DNA, the CDR3 is TGCGCCAGCAGCTTGGCATCACCGGACAGGGGGGGGAACTATGGCTACACCTTC. The whole variable domain, filled in from reference TRBV5-1 and TRBJ1-2, reads KAGVTQTPRYLIKTRGQQVTLSCSPISGHRSVSWYQQTPGQGLQFLFEYFSETQRNKGNFPGRFSGRQFSNSRSEMNVSTLELGDSALYLCASSLASPDRGGNYGYTFGSGTRLTVV.

This clone was counted once. The genes are TRBV6-1 and TRBJ1-2, with D tentatively TRBD1 (5 bases). The CDR3 is 16 residues long. The V gene's germline CDR1 is MNHNS and CDR2 SASEGT. The V end lost 0 bases, the J end lost 2 bases, and 13 bases lay between the germline ends. The CDR3 DNA is TGTGCCAGCAGTGAAGCGATCGCAGGGAGGAACTATGGCTACACCTTC. Translating gives CASSEAIAGRNYGYTF.

The V gene is TRBV5-4, the J gene TRBJ2-5, with TRBD1 matching over 9 bases. This CDR3 contains 14 residues. Germline V gene lookup returns CDR1 SGHNT and CDR2 YYREEE (reference sequence). The J segment lost 7 bases and the V segment lost 6 bases, leaving 10 bases of the junction unmatched. CDR3 sequence: CASILDRGTGTQYF. In DNA form, the CDR3 reads TGTGCCAGCATCCTGGACAGGGGTACGGGGACCCAGTACTTC.

The V and J genes are TRBV29-1 and TRBJ2-2; D is undetermined. The CDR3 has 11 amino acids. The germline V gene encodes CDR1 SQVTM and CDR2 ANQGSEA. Trimming removed 4 bases from V and 7 bases from J, with 7 bases in between. The CDR3 nucleotides are TGCAGCGTTGTCGGTGACGGGGAGCTGTTTTTT. Amino acids: CSVVGDGELFF.

The J gene is TRBJ2-1, the V gene TRBV5-1, with D possibly being TRBD1 (5 bases). The V end was cut by 5 bases, the J end by 0 bases, with 15 bases between. Per the germline V gene, CDR1 is SGHRS and CDR2 is YFSETQ. The CDR3 runs to 16 residues. CDR3: CASRRTSTPSYNEQFF. The CDR3 region has the DNA TGCGCCAGCAGGAGGACATCTACCCCCTCCTACAATGAGCAGTTCTTC.

The chain couples TRBV5-1 to TRBJ2-5; 9 bases are a match to TRBD1. The length of the CDR3 is 15 residues. Germline V lookup: CDR1 SGHRS, CDR2 YFSETQ. Losses at the gene ends were 4 bases for V and 3 bases for J; bases not matched to a gene: 7. The CDR3 nucleotides are TGCGCCAGCAGCCTAGCGGACAGGGGAAAAGAGACCCAGTACTTC. Protein: CASSLADRGKETQYF.

CDR3 region: CASSYSRVGPQHF. CDR3 sequence (DNA): TGTGCCAGCAGTTACTCGAGGGTGGGGCCCCAGCATTTT. V usage is TRBV6-5 and J usage is TRBJ1-5; D is undetermined. The CDR3 consists of 13 residues. With 0 bases removed from V and 9 bases from J, the gap between germline ends came to 9 bases. CDR1 and CDR2 from the germline V gene are MNHEY and SVGAGI.

This chain connects TRBV5-1 to TRBJ2-3; no firm D call. The V and J ends lost 0 bases and 4 bases respectively, with 9 bases between them. CDR3 length equals 14 residues. Germline-derived CDR1 and CDR2 are SGHRS and YFSETQ. The CDR3 here is CASSLENSADTQYF. The CDR3 bases are TGCGCCAGCAGCTTGGAAAACTCGGCAGATACGCAGTATTTT. The full variable domain, rest sourced from reference TRBV5-1 and TRBJ2-3, is KAGVTQTPRYLIKTRGQQVTLSCSPISGHRSVSWYQQTPGQGLQFLFEYFSETQRNKGNFPGRFSGRQFSNSRSEMNVSTLELGDSALYLCASSLENSADTQYFGPGTRLTVL.

The chain recombines TRBV7-8 with TRBJ1-5; unclear D gene. Trimming shortened V by 3 bases and J by 2 bases, and 14 bases separated the two germline ends. The CDR3 length is 16 residues. Looked up from germline, CDR1 is SGHVS and CDR2 is FQNEAQ. CDR3 nucleotides: TGTGCCAGCAGCTTGGACGGGAGGTCCCGCAATCAGCCCCAGCATTTT. Translation: CASSLDGRSRNQPQHF. The variable domain in full, completed from reference TRBV7-8 and TRBJ1-5, reads GAGVSQSPRYKVAKRGQDVALRCDPISGHVSLFWYQQALGQGPEFLTYFQNEAQLDKSGLPSDRFFAERPEGSVSTLKIQRTQQEDSAVYLCASSLDGRSRNQPQHFGDGTRLSIL.

This sequence joins TRBV4-1 and TRBJ2-7; D not resolved. Trimming took 1 base from V and 4 from J, leaving 11 bases between them. Germline values: CDR1 MGHRA, CDR2 YSYEKL. This CDR3 spans 14 amino acids. The CDR3 loop is CASSQVHSEYEQYF. The CDR3 region has the DNA TGCGCCAGCAGCCAAGTACACAGTGAGTACGAGCAGTACTTC.

V usage is TRBV29-1 and J usage is TRBJ2-5, with 7 bases identical to TRBD1. V lost 3 bases, J lost 2 bases, and 0 bases stayed unmatched. CDR3 length: 12 amino acids. Per the germline V gene, CDR1 is SQVTM and CDR2 is ANQGSEA. The CDR3 sequence is CSVDRGQETQYF. The DNA for the CDR3 is TGCAGCGTTGACAGGGGGCAAGAGACCCAGTACTTC.

This clone appeared a single time. The V and J genes are TRBV2 and TRBJ1-2; the match to TRBD1 covers 7 bases. The CDR3 covers 12 residues. Trimming at V came to 6 bases and at J to 7 bases, leaving 5 bases not matched to a gene. Germline values: CDR1 SNHLY, CDR2 FYNNEI. The CDR3: CASRRDSTGYTF. In nucleotides, the CDR3 is TGTGCCAGCAGGCGGGACAGCACTGGCTACACCTTC.

The chain couples TRBV5-8 to TRBJ2-5; 10 bases fit TRBD1. This CDR3 is built from 15 residues. Germline V gene sequence: CDR1 SGHTS, CDR2 YDEGEE. The J segment lost 4 bases and the V segment lost 4 bases, leaving 7 bases of the junction unmatched. CDR3 nucleotide sequence: TGTGCCAGCAGCCAGAGAGGACAGGGGGGAGAGACCCAGTACTTC. Translating gives CASSQRGQGGETQYF.

V gene TRBV7-2 combines with J gene TRBJ1-3; unclear D gene. This CDR3 spans 14 amino acids. Germline V gives CDR1 SGHTA, CDR2 FQGNSA. The V gene lost 2 bases and the J gene lost 0 bases, with 5 bases spanning the gap. The CDR3 DNA follows: TGTGCCAGCAGCTTACGGGGCTCTGGAAACACCATATATTTT. Its translation: CASSLRGSGNTIYF.

The V call is TRBV9, the J call TRBJ2-1; 9 nucleotides align to TRBD1. J lost 5 bases, V lost 0 bases, and 6 bases had no gene match. Germline CDR1 and CDR2: SGDLS and YYNGEE. The CDR3 sequence is 16 residues long. CDR3 loop: CASSVEPGQGNNEQFF. CDR3 DNA: TGTGCCAGCAGCGTAGAACCGGGACAGGGTAACAATGAGCAGTTCTTC.